This TCR beta chain was recorded in a study of neurological immune-mediated disorders. The germline V gene has CDR1 SGHRS and CDR2 YFSETQ. The CDR3 consists of 13 residues. V lost 4 bases, J lost 6 bases, and 11 bases lay in between. The study's findings and limits: Healthy controls had more TCR clonal expansion than multiple sclerosis, which showed the least, whereas HTLV-1-associated myelopathy showed the most. Sharing of CDR3 amino acid sequences among expanded clones across subjects was absent, suggesting private repertoires in all groups.

This clonotype was seen repeatedly, ten times or more. Its antigen remains unknown. The team produced cDNA through 5'RACE using 10-nucleotide random UMIs. One entry per CDR3 protein, called by TCRdb with MiXCR from the 5' RACE reads. The sample has more than 40,000 distinct CDR3 sequences, about 13% seen once. Stated time point: longitudinal time-point 3. PBMCs stored at -80 C, 2 million in total, were the source of the unsorted libraries. This sequence was found in a male donor with HTLV-1-associated myelopathy (HAM/TSP). The chain links TRBV5-1 to TRBJ1-5; D is ambiguous. Sequencing was performed on PBMCs. The CDR3 DNA is TGCGCCAGCAGCCCGGACGGAGGTCAGCCCCAGCATTTT. This encodes CASSPDGGQPQHF.